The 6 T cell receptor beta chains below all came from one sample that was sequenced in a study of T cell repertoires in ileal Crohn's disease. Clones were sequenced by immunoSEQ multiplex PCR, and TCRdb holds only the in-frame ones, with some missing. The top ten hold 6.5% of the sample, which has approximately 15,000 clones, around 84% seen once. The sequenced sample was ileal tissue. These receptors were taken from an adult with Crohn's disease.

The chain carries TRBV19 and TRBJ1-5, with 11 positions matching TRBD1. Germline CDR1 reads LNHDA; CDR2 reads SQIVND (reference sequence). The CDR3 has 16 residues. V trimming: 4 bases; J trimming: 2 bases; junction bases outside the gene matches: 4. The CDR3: CASSNGQGARNQPQHF. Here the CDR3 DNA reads TGTGCCAGTAGTAATGGACAGGGGGCGCGCAATCAGCCCCAGCATTTT. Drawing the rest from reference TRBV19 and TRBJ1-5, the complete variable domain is DGGITQSPKYLFRKEGQNVTLSCEQNLNHDAMYWYRQDPGQGLRLIYYSQIVNDFQKGDIAEGYSVSREKKESFPLTVTSAQKNPTAFYLCASSNGQGARNQPQHFGDGTRLSIL.

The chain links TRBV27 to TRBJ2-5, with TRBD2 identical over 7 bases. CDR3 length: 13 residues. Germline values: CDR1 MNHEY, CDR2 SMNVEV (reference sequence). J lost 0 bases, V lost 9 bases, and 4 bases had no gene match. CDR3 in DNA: TGTGCCAGGGGGGAGGGGTACCAAGAGACCCAGTACTTC. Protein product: CARGEGYQETQYF.

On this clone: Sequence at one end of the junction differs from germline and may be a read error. This chain's CDR3 is CASSLGGHNEKLFF. CDR3 nucleotides: TGTGCTAGCAGCTTAGGAGGCCATAATGAAAAACTGTTTTTT. The genes are TRBV7-7 and TRBJ1-4; D gene ambiguous. Germline-derived CDR1 and CDR2 are SSHAT and FNYEAQ (reference sequence). The CDR3 spans 14 residues.

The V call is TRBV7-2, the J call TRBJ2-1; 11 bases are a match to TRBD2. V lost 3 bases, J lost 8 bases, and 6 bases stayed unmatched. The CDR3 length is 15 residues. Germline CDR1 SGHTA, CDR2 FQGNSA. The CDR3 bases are TGTGCCAGCAGCTTTAGCGGGGGGGCCCGGGATGAGCAGTTCTTC. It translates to CASSFSGGARDEQFF.

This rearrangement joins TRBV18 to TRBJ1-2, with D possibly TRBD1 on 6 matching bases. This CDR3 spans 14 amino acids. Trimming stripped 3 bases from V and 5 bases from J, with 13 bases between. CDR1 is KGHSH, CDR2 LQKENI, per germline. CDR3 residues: CASSPGSQGYGYTF. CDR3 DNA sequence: TGTGCCAGCTCACCCGGGTCACAGGGTTATGGCTACACCTTC.

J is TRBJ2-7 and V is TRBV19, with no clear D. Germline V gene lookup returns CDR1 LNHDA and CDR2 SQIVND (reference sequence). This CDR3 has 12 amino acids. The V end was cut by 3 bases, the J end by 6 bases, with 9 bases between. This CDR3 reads CASSMPPGEQYF. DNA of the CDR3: TGTGCCAGTAGTATGCCGCCCGGCGAGCAGTACTTC. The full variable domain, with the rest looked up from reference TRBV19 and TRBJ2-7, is DGGITQSPKYLFRKEGQNVTLSCEQNLNHDAMYWYRQDPGQGLRLIYYSQIVNDFQKGDIAEGYSVSREKKESFPLTVTSAQKNPTAFYLCASSMPPGEQYFGPGTRLTVT.